The 21 T cell receptor beta chains in this list originate from one sample, sequenced in a study of T cells after yellow fever vaccination. TCRdb analysed the 5' RACE reads with MiXCR anew, one entry per CDR3 protein. The sample lists approximately 510,000 distinct CDR3 sequences; 20% to 25% were seen once. The sequencing here drew on PBMCs, taken approximately 22 days after the first yellow fever vaccination. Receptors originate from a man aged 18 to 30 who received the YFV17D yellow fever vaccine.

The genes are TRBV5-1 and TRBJ2-7; 14 nucleotides match TRBD2. This CDR3 spans 17 amino acids. Germline V gives CDR1 SGHRS, CDR2 YFSETQ. J gave up 4 bases and V 0 bases, and 6 bases lay outside the gene matches. CDR3 sequence: CASSLDPGTSGGYEQYF. The CDR3 DNA follows: TGCGCCAGCAGCTTGGACCCCGGGACTAGCGGGGGATACGAGCAGTACTTC.

This clonotype was detected a few times. The chain uses TRBV5-1 and TRBJ1-1, with 10 bases lining up with TRBD1. This CDR3 comprises 14 residues. After removal of 4 bases from V and 6 bases from J, the junction contained 6 bases not matched to a gene. In germline, CDR1 is SGHRS, CDR2 YFSETQ. CDR3 sequence (DNA): TGCGCCAGCAGCCTAAGACAGGGGGCGGCTGAAGCTTTCTTT. Translating it yields CASSLRQGAAEAFF.

Judged by abundance, this clonotype is medium-sized. The chain recombines TRBV12-3 or TRBV12-4 with TRBJ1-2; D uncertain. Trimming removed 4 bases at V and 7 bases at J, with 13 bases between. The CDR3 contains 13 residues. CDR3 nucleotide sequence: TGTGCCAGCAGTTCCAATGGTTTCGGTGGCTACACCTTC. Translation: CASSSNGFGGYTF.

The table lists this clonotype with many counts. The chain has TRBV5-1 and TRBJ2-7; TRBD2 aligns across 9 bases. Losses at the gene ends were 2 bases for V and 4 bases for J; bases not matched to a gene: 7. Germline V gene lookup returns CDR1 SGHRS and CDR2 YFSETQ. CDR3 length: 15 amino acids. CDR3 amino acids: CASSLTLAGRYEQYF. The CDR3 bases are TGCGCCAGCAGCTTAACCCTAGCGGGGCGGTACGAGCAGTACTTC.

This clonotype was counted a few times. The V gene is TRBV7-9, the J gene TRBJ2-1, with D unresolved. CDR3 length: 13 residues. The V gene's germline CDR1 is SEHNR and CDR2 FQNEAQ (reference sequence). Trimming pared 3 bases from V and 4 bases from J, leaving 7 bases between. CDR3 coding DNA: TGTGCCAGCAGCTTCCTCGGGTACAATGAGCAGTTCTTC. Translated: CASSFLGYNEQFF.

This sequence joins TRBV6-5 and TRBJ1-2, with a possible D match to TRBD1 (6 bases). The germline V gene encodes CDR1 MNHEY and CDR2 SVGAGI. Trimming shortened V by 6 bases and J by 8 bases, and 16 bases separated the two germline ends. There are 13 residues in the CDR3. Here the CDR3 reads CASSLTGFYGYTF. The DNA of the CDR3 is TGTGCCAGCAGCTTAACAGGGTTTTACGGCTACACCTTC.

This chain connects TRBV7-2 to TRBJ1-5, with D maybe TRBD1 (6 bases). CDR1 SGHTA and CDR2 FQGNSA come from the germline V gene. V lost 5 bases and J lost 2, with 19 bases in between. The length of the CDR3 is 17 residues. CDR3 nucleotides: TGTGCCAGCAGCCCGGACGGGACACGGAGTGGCAATCAGCCCCAGCATTTT. Its protein product is CASSPDGTRSGNQPQHF.

The V call is TRBV10-2, the J call TRBJ1-2; D is uncertain. The V end was cut by 6 bases, the J end by 8 bases, with 10 bases between. The CDR3 length is 11 residues. Germline loops: CDR1 WSHSY, CDR2 SAAADI. The CDR3 sequence: CASRFGQGYTF. DNA of the CDR3: TGCGCCAGCAGATTCGGGCAGGGCTACACCTTC.

A few counts support this clonotype. The V and J genes are TRBV11-2 and TRBJ2-3; 9 nucleotides align to TRBD2. The germline CDR1 and CDR2 sequences are SGHAT and FQNNGV. The CDR3 is made up of 19 amino acids. The junction had 15 bases not matched to a gene; V was cut back by 5 bases and J by 0 bases. This CDR3 is CASSIMLLAGYPSTDTQYF. CDR3 in DNA: TGTGCCAGCAGCATTATGTTACTAGCGGGTTACCCTAGCACAGATACGCAGTATTTT.

J is TRBJ2-2 and V is TRBV3-1, with D possibly being TRBD1 (6 bases). Per germline, CDR1 LGHDT and CDR2 YNNKEL (reference sequence). The CDR3 spans 15 residues. Between the trimmed V and J ends, which lost 4 bases and 2 bases, there was a span of 11 bases. As DNA, the CDR3 is TGTGCCAGCAGCCCCGGGACACACAACACCGGGGAGCTGTTTTTT. This sequence encodes CASSPGTHNTGELFF.

The V gene is TRBV9, the J gene TRBJ2-1; 9 bases are a match to TRBD1. The J segment lost 10 bases and the V segment lost 6 bases, leaving 8 bases of the junction unmatched. CDR3 length: 13 amino acids. Germline CDR1 is SGDLS and CDR2 is YYNGEE. The CDR3 loop reads CASTITGGGEQFF. CDR3 nucleotides: TGTGCCAGCACCATCACAGGGGGCGGCGAGCAGTTCTTC.

This clonotype was observed many times. The CDR3 DNA reads as TGTGCCAGCAGCTGGGACAGGGAAGATACGCAGTATTTT. It yields the protein CASSWDREDTQYF. V gene TRBV11-2 combines with J gene TRBJ2-3; 9 bases fit TRBD1. The CDR3 has 13 amino acids. Germline V gene sequence: CDR1 SGHAT, CDR2 FQNNGV. Losses at the gene ends were 4 bases for V and 5 bases for J; bases not matched to a gene: 1.

V and J are TRBV10-3 and TRBJ2-6; tentative D call: TRBD1 (5 bases). Germline CDR1 reads ENHRY; CDR2 reads SYGVKD. The CDR3 is 16 residues long. Trimming stripped 5 bases from V and 0 bases from J, with 11 bases between. The CDR3 sequence: CAISLGPFSGANVLTF. As DNA, the CDR3 is TGTGCCATCAGTCTGGGGCCTTTCTCTGGGGCCAACGTCCTGACTTTC.

The chain couples TRBV20-1 to TRBJ2-7; D gene uncertain. Trimming shortened V by 1 base and J by 3 bases, and 10 bases separated the two germline ends. Germline assignment: CDR1 DFQATT and CDR2 SNEGSKA (reference sequence). The CDR3 is made up of 13 amino acids. CDR3 protein: CSARVSDVYEQYV. CDR3 DNA: TGCAGTGCTAGAGTATCGGACGTCTACGAGCAGTACGTC.

The table lists this clonotype with a few counts. The rearrangement uses TRBV15 and TRBJ1-1; D might be TRBD1 (6 bases). The germline V and J ends were trimmed by 3 bases and 5 bases, with 16 bases remaining between them. The CDR3 has 15 amino acids. From germline, CDR1 is LNHNV and CDR2 YYDKDF (reference sequence). CDR3 region: CATSSESRGETEAFF. For the CDR3, the DNA is TGTGCCACCAGCAGCGAGTCGAGGGGGGAGACTGAAGCTTTCTTT.

This clonotype was counted between two and nine times. The chain is built from TRBV4-3 and TRBJ2-7, with 9 bases fitting TRBD1. Germline CDR1 LGHNA, CDR2 YSLEER. The CDR3 runs 15 residues. V shed 3 bases, J shed 1 base, and the junction held 4 bases outside the gene matches. The chain's CDR3 is CASSHGGTGSYEQYF. CDR3 nucleotides: TGCGCCAGCAGCCACGGAGGGACAGGGTCCTACGAGCAGTACTTC.

This clonotype was recorded a few times. The V call is TRBV6-5, the J call TRBJ2-4; D call uncertain. V was cut by 0 bases and J by 8 bases, with 11 bases left in between. The CDR3 length is 14 residues. The germline CDR1 and CDR2 sequences are MNHEY and SVGAGI. CDR3 amino acids: CASSYSGNEDIQYF. CDR3 bases: TGTGCCAGCAGTTACTCAGGGAATGAGGACATTCAGTACTTC.

This clonotype has just a few counts. This chain links TRBV4-2 with TRBJ2-4, with D perhaps being TRBD1 or TRBD2 (5 bases each). Germline CDR1 reads LGHNA; CDR2 reads YNFKEQ. The CDR3 sequence is 13 residues long. V gave up 8 bases and J gave up 3 bases, with 11 bases separating them. The CDR3 loop reads CASEGPVKNIQYF. The CDR3 bases are TGTGCCAGCGAGGGACCCGTCAAAAACATTCAGTACTTC.

Ten or more counts support this clonotype. V is TRBV5-1 and J is TRBJ2-1; D may be TRBD1 (6 bases). Trimming took off 0 bases at V and 5 bases at J, with 9 bases between the two ends. The CDR3 has 14 residues. The germline V gene encodes CDR1 SGHRS and CDR2 YFSETQ. CDR3 nucleotide sequence: TGCGCCAGCAGCTTGGCAGGGGTGGACAATGAGCAGTTCTTC. This gives the protein CASSLAGVDNEQFF.

This clonotype turned up a few times. This chain links TRBV5-1 with TRBJ2-7, with a weak D call TRBD1 (6 bases). V was trimmed by 4 bases and J by 3 bases, leaving 11 bases between them. Germline V CDR1 and CDR2: SGHRS, YFSETQ. The CDR3 consists of 13 residues. The CDR3 coding sequence is TGCGCCAGCAGCAAGGGGGTCCGCTACGAGCAGTACTTC. Amino acids: CASSKGVRYEQYF. The full variable domain, its missing parts supplied by reference TRBV5-1 and TRBJ2-7, is KAGVTQTPRYLIKTRGQQVTLSCSPISGHRSVSWYQQTPGQGLQFLFEYFSETQRNKGNFPGRFSGRQFSNSRSEMNVSTLELGDSALYLCASSKGVRYEQYFGPGTRLTVT.

This clonotype was seen only a few times. The chain combines TRBV4-3 with TRBJ2-5; D is perhaps TRBD1 (6 bases). V was clipped by 2 bases and J by 5 bases, with 21 bases between them. This CDR3 is 17 amino acids long. Germline V gene lookup returns CDR1 LGHNA and CDR2 YSLEER. The CDR3 here is CASSQQQGLLSGETQYF. The CDR3 nucleotides read TGCGCCAGCAGCCAACAACAGGGATTGTTGTCCGGGGAGACCCAGTACTTC.